The 25 T cell receptor beta chains listed next were all sequenced from one sample in a study of blood T cell repertoires in COVID-19. Profiling relied on immunoSEQ multiplex PCR, and the TCRdb table lists in-frame clones only, not all of them. The profile shows 240,000 or so clones, 88% of them singletons. Specimen: peripheral blood. All receptors derive from a woman in her 30s with acute or convalescent COVID-19.

The chain is built from TRBV14 and TRBJ2-3, with D possibly being TRBD2 (6 bases). CDR3 length: 15 residues. Germline V lookup: CDR1 SGHDN, CDR2 FVKESK. The ends were cut back, 1 base at V and 3 bases at J, with 11 bases in the middle. CDR3 sequence reads: CASSQGGVWTDTQYF. The DNA for the CDR3 is TGTGCCAGCAGCCAAGGGGGGGTATGGACAGATACGCAGTATTTT.

This clone was recorded once. V usage is TRBV27 and J usage is TRBJ1-1; 7 bases line up with TRBD1. V lost 5 bases to trimming and J lost 2 bases; unmatched junction nucleotides: 5. Per germline, CDR1 MNHEY and CDR2 SMNVEV (reference sequence). CDR3 length: 14 amino acids. The CDR3: CASSVQGINTEAFF. The DNA of the CDR3 is TGTGCCAGCAGTGTACAGGGGATCAACACTGAAGCTTTCTTT.

This clone was counted a single time. The chain couples TRBV27 to TRBJ2-5; D ambiguous. Between the trimmed V and J ends, which lost 6 bases and 0 bases, there was a span of 8 bases. In germline, CDR1 is MNHEY, CDR2 SMNVEV (reference sequence). CDR3 length: 13 amino acids. CDR3 sequence (DNA): TGTGCCAGCAGGGTACATCACCAAGAGACCCAGTACTTC. Its translation is CASRVHHQETQYF.

This clone was recorded only once. The chain has TRBV4-3 and TRBJ1-1; 7 positions agree with TRBD1. Germline V gives CDR1 LGHNA, CDR2 YSLEER. The CDR3 totals 16 residues. Trimming removed 4 bases from V and 0 bases from J; junction bases left unmatched: 8. The CDR3 nucleotides read TGCGCCAGCAGCCTAAGACAGGGATCTATGAACACTGAAGCTTTCTTT. This codes for CASSLRQGSMNTEAFF.

V gene TRBV29-1 combines with J gene TRBJ2-5; D is unclear. Trimming removed 4 bases at V and 3 bases at J, with 9 bases between. Per the germline V gene, CDR1 is SQVTM and CDR2 is ANQGSEA. The CDR3 covers 12 residues. For the CDR3, the DNA is TGCAGCGTTGGACTCCGAGAAGAGACCCAGTACTTC. Protein sequence: CSVGLREETQYF.

This clone was seen a few times. V and J are TRBV19 and TRBJ1-1, with D unclear. CDR1 and CDR2 (germline): LNHDA, SQIVND (reference sequence). This CDR3 spans 11 amino acids. Trimming stripped 4 bases from V and 4 bases from J, with 4 bases between. The CDR3 coding sequence is TGTGCCAGTAGTAGGGCCACTGAAGCTTTCTTT. Translating gives CASSRATEAFF.

V is TRBV6-1 and J is TRBJ2-7; TRBD2 matches at 8 bases. Germline values: CDR1 MNHNS, CDR2 SASEGT. The length of the CDR3 is 13 residues. V shed 7 bases, J shed 5 bases, and the junction held 7 bases outside the gene matches. CDR3 DNA sequence: TGTGCCAGCATCGGGAGGGCCGACGACGAGCAGTACTTC. Protein product: CASIGRADDEQYF.

This sequence joins TRBV10-3 and TRBJ2-7; D gene uncertain. Per germline, CDR1 ENHRY and CDR2 SYGVKD. This CDR3 region has 15 residues. Trimming removed 0 bases from V and 1 base from J, with 10 bases in between. The CDR3 region is CAISESKPGSYEQYF. CDR3 bases: TGTGCCATCAGTGAGTCGAAACCGGGTTCCTACGAGCAGTACTTC.

The chain combines TRBV7-9 with TRBJ1-5; 7 nucleotides line up with TRBD1. Germline V gives CDR1 SEHNR, CDR2 FQNEAQ (reference sequence). This CDR3 contains 18 residues. After removal of 3 bases from V and 4 bases from J, the junction contained 15 bases not matched to a gene. The CDR3, as DNA: TGTGCCAGCAGCTTCAGGACAGGATCGAGGCTGAGGAATCAGCCCCAGCATTTT. It yields the protein CASSFRTGSRLRNQPQHF.

The chain carries TRBV21-1 and TRBJ1-2. TRBV21-1 is given as a pseudogene. The CDR3 is 16 residues long. DNA for the CDR3: TGTGCCAGCAGCAGGCCAGGGAGGTCTCCCTCCCTTGGCTACACCTTC. It encodes CASSRPGRSPSLGYTF.

This clone was detected only once. The chain couples TRBV6-9 to TRBJ2-7; 12 bases match TRBD2. V lost 0 bases, J lost 7 bases, and 4 bases stayed unmatched. The CDR3 loop spans 15 amino acids. Germline V gene sequence: CDR1 MNHGY, CDR2 SVAAGI. CDR3 sequence (DNA): TGTGCCAGCAGTTATTCGACTAGCGGGAGAAATGAGCAGTACTTC. This sequence encodes CASSYSTSGRNEQYF.

The chain links TRBV7-3 to TRBJ2-7, with TRBD1 identical over 8 bases. CDR1 is SGHTA and CDR2 is FQGTGA in the germline V gene. V lost 5 bases to trimming and J lost 8 bases; unmatched junction nucleotides: 8. The CDR3 runs to 13 residues. The CDR3 nucleotides are TGTGCCAGCAGCGCGGACAGGGCGGGCCAGCAGTACTTC. Residues: CASSADRAGQQYF.

This chain connects TRBV4-1 to TRBJ2-3; 11 bases line up with TRBD2. Germline V gives CDR1 MGHRA, CDR2 YSYEKL. J lost 6 bases, V lost 1 base, and 6 bases had no gene match. The CDR3 runs to 16 residues. The chain's CDR3 is CASSQAPSGRLDTQYF. DNA for the CDR3: TGCGCCAGCAGCCAAGCTCCTAGCGGGAGGCTGGATACGCAGTATTTT.

The V gene is TRBV9, the J gene TRBJ2-1; 9 bases fit TRBD2. V lost 0 bases and J lost 10; bases outside the gene matches: 8. Germline CDR1 SGDLS, CDR2 YYNGEE. CDR3 length: 15 amino acids. The CDR3 loop is CASSVALAGGEEQFF. In nucleotides, the CDR3 is TGTGCCAGCAGCGTAGCTTTGGCGGGAGGGGAAGAGCAGTTCTTC.

This clone was observed a handful of times. CDR3: CASSSVSSYNEQFF. CDR3 nucleotide sequence: TGTGCCAGCAGCTCGGTAAGCTCCTACAATGAGCAGTTCTTC. The chain links TRBV5-4 to TRBJ2-1; no clear D gene. This CDR3 has 14 amino acids. Germline assignment: CDR1 SGHNT and CDR2 YYREEE (reference sequence). The ends were cut back, 3 bases at V and 0 bases at J, with 7 bases in the middle.

The chain carries TRBV5-1 and TRBJ1-1; the match to TRBD1 covers 7 bases. CDR1 is SGHRS and CDR2 is YFSETQ in the germline V gene. V dropped 2 bases and J dropped 4; count of bases not matched to a gene: 2. The CDR3 totals 13 residues. DNA for the CDR3: TGCGCCAGCAGCTTAAGACAGGGCACTGAAGCTTTCTTT. Amino acids: CASSLRQGTEAFF.

This clone has only a few counts. The rearrangement links TRBV6-2 or TRBV6-3 to TRBJ1-1; 7 nucleotides line up with TRBD1. CDR3 length: 18 amino acids. Germline V CDR1 and CDR2: MNHEY, SVGEGT. V shed 5 bases and J 0 bases; nucleotides not matched to a gene: 15. CDR3 in amino acids: CASSTRQGSWSVNTEAFF. The CDR3, as DNA: TGTGCCAGCAGTACCCGACAGGGAAGCTGGAGCGTGAACACTGAAGCTTTCTTT.

The CDR3 coding sequence is TGCGCCAGCAGTTCAGGCAGTCTGAACACTGAAGCTTTCTTT. Translating it yields CASSSGSLNTEAFF. The chain joins TRBV10-1 to TRBJ1-1; D unresolved. The CDR3 covers 14 residues. Germline CDR1 reads WNHNN; CDR2 reads SYGVQD (reference sequence). V lost 5 bases, J lost 0 bases, and 10 bases lay in between.

The chain employs TRBV9 and TRBJ2-3, with 11 bases fitting TRBD2. Germline-derived CDR1 and CDR2 are SGDLS and YYNGEE. This CDR3 is built from 17 residues. The V gene end was trimmed by 4 bases and the J gene end by 3 bases; junction bases not matched to a gene: 10. This CDR3 reads CASSLLAGALETDTQYF. The CDR3 DNA sequence: TGTGCCAGCAGCCTACTAGCGGGAGCCCTAGAGACAGATACGCAGTATTTT.

Points on this clone: At one end the junction does not follow the germline gene, possibly because of a read error. The chain is built from TRBV3-1 (or the pseudogene TRBV3-2) and TRBJ2-1; no clear D gene. This CDR3 is built from 14 residues. Germline CDR1 and CDR2: LGHDT and YNNKEL (reference sequence). CDR3 protein: CASSPISSNNEQFF. For the CDR3, the DNA is TGTGCCAGCAGCCCTATTAGCTCCAACAATGAGCAGTTCTTC.

The chain couples TRBV25-1 to TRBJ1-2; D gene uncertain. CDR3 length equals 11 residues. Germline CDR1 MGHDK, CDR2 SYGVNS. Trimming took 5 bases from V and 7 from J, leaving 8 bases between them. The CDR3 is CASSFEGGYTF. In nucleotides, the CDR3 is TGTGCCAGCAGTTTTGAGGGTGGCTACACCTTC.

The V call is TRBV7-9, the J call TRBJ1-1; maybe TRBD1 (5 bases). The CDR3 runs to 12 residues. The ends were cut back, 3 bases at V and 8 bases at J, with 10 bases in the middle. Per the germline V gene, CDR1 is SEHNR and CDR2 is FQNEAQ (reference sequence). Written as DNA, the CDR3 is TGTGCCAGCAGCTTTGGGGCTATCGAAGCTTTCTTT. Translated, it gives CASSFGAIEAFF.

V is TRBV18 and J is TRBJ2-6; 9 bases agree with TRBD1. The V and J ends lost 1 base and 1 base, in that order; junction bases with no gene match: 8. CDR3 length: 19 amino acids. Per the germline V gene, CDR1 is KGHSH and CDR2 is LQKENI. This CDR3 is CASSPRGQGLTSGANVLTF. In DNA, the CDR3 is TGTGCCAGCTCACCACGGGGACAGGGTTTAACATCTGGGGCCAACGTCCTGACTTTC.

A remark on this clone: One end of the junction fails to match germline, which may point to a read error. This chain connects TRBV6-1 to TRBJ2-7, with D tentatively TRBD2 (5 bases). The CDR3 contains 16 residues. CDR1 is MNHNS, CDR2 SASEGT, per germline. The CDR3 loop reads CASSEADYPVRYEQYF. The CDR3 DNA reads TGTGCCAGCAGCGAAGCCGACTACCCGGTTCGCTACGAGCAGTACTTC.

This chain joins TRBV30 and TRBJ2-2; TRBD2 matches 10 bases. The CDR3 runs 15 residues. Germline assignment: CDR1 GTSNPN and CDR2 SVGIG (reference sequence). The V segment lost 3 bases and the J segment 3 bases; nucleotides outside the gene matches: 4. DNA for the CDR3: TGTGCCTGGAGAGCGGGAGGGGCACACACCGGGGAGCTGTTTTTT. Translating gives CAWRAGGAHTGELFF.